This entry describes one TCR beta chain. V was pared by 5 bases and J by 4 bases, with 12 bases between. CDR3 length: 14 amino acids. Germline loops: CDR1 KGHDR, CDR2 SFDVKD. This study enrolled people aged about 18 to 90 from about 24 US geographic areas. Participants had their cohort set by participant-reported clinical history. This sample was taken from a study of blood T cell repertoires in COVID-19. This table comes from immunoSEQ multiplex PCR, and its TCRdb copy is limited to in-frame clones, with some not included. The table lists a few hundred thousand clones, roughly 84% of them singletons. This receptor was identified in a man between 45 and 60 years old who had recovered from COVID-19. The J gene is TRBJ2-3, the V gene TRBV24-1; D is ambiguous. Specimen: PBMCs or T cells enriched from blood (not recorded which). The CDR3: CATSVSGVADTQYF. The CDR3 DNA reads TGTGCCACCAGTGTCTCGGGTGTCGCAGATACGCAGTATTTT.